Listed below are T cell receptor beta chains from one sample, sequenced in a study of technical replicates of blood from several donors. Method: immunoSEQ multiplex PCR; TCRdb's copy keeps in-frame clones and lacks some. The table shows about 12,000 clones, with 95% occurring only once. Sequencing was done on a sample of PBMCs. Source of these receptors: a human donor in good health. Each CDR3 is given with its conserved first and last residue. A D gene is named only where the DNA matches it firmly. Size values are once, few and many counts, or a class for expanded clones, and some rows have none.

TRBD2	TRBJ2-7	.	TRBV27	CASSWSGMSSYEQYF	TGTGCCAGCAGTTGGAGCGGGATGAGCTCCTACGAGCAGTACTTC
TRBD2	TRBJ2-7	.	TRBV29-1	CSVAPQLAGVPNEQYF	TGCAGCGTTGCCCCCCAACTAGCGGGAGTCCCGAACGAGCAGTACTTC
TRBD1	TRBJ1-1	.	TRBV13	CASRAGTGGSLNTEAFF	TGTGCCAGCAGGGCCGGGACAGGGGGCTCTTTGAACACTGAAGCTTTCTTT
.	TRBJ1-1	.	TRBV2	CASIGTGMNTEAFF	TGTGCCAGCATCGGAACGGGGATGAACACTGAAGCTTTCTTT
TRBD1	TRBJ2-7	.	TRBV18	CASSPNLGQGDEQYF	TGTGCCAGCTCACCCAACCTGGGACAGGGCGACGAGCAGTACTTC
.	TRBJ1-5	.	TRBV27	CASSPHNRPQHF	TGTGCCAGCAGTCCCCACAATCGGCCCCAGCATTTT
TRBD2	TRBJ2-7	.	TRBV4-2	CASSQDLASGYEQYF	TGTGCCAGCAGCCAAGATCTTGCTAGCGGGTACGAGCAGTACTTC
.	TRBJ2-7	once	TRBV5-8	CASSFRWRGPYEQYF	TGTGCCAGCAGCTTCCGGTGGAGAGGGCCCTACGAGCAGTACTTC
.	TRBJ1-5	.	TRBV5-1	CASRNEDQPQHF	TGCGCCAGCAGGAATGAGGATCAGCCCCAGCATTTT
TRBD1	TRBJ2-2	.	TRBV7-6	CASSLFGPQGAAGELFF	TGTGCCAGCAGCTTGTTTGGGCCGCAGGGGGCAGCCGGGGAGCTGTTTTTT
.	TRBJ1-4	.	TRBV19	CASSDRLNEKLFF	TGTGCCAGTAGTGACAGGTTAAATGAAAAACTGTTTTTT
TRBD2	TRBJ2-3	.	TRBV10-2	CASRLAGGGDTQYF	TGCGCCAGCAGGCTAGCGGGAGGAGGAGATACGCAGTATTTT
.	TRBJ1-2	.	TRBV27	CASSKTGSYGYTF	TGTGCCAGCAGTAAGACAGGCTCCTATGGCTACACCTTC
.	TRBJ1-5	once	TRBV27	CASAVMRNQPQHF	TGTGCCAGCGCGGTAATGCGCAATCAGCCCCAGCATTTT
.	TRBJ1-3	.	TRBV23-1	CASGTRNNSGNTIYF	TGCGCCAGCGGGACAAGAAATAACTCTGGAAACACCATATATTTT